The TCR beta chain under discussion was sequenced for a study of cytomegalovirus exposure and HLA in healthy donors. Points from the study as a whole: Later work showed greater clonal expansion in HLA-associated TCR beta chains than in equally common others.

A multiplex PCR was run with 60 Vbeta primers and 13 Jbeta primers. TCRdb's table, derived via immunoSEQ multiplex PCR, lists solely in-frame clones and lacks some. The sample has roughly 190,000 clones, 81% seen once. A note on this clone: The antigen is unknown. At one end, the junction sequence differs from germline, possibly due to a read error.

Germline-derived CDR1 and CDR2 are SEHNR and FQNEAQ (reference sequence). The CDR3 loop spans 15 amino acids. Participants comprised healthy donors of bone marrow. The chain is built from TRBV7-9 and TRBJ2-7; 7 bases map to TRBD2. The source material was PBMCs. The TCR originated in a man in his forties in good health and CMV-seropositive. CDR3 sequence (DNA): TGTTCCAGCAGCTCCACTCGGGGGAGGGCCTACGAGCAGTACTTC. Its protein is CSSSSTRGRAYEQYF.